The sequence of this TCR beta chain was determined in a study of blood T cell repertoires in COVID-19. Across the whole study: The United States, Italy and Spain supplied acute and convalescent COVID-19 samples. PBMCs, B-cell-depleted T cells, or T cells were the source of the cDNA or gDNA that made up the material.

CDR1 and CDR2 from the germline V gene are SEHNR and FQNEAQ (reference sequence). The CDR3 length is 14 residues. Unmatched junction bases numbered 6, after V lost 3 bases and J lost 4 bases. Source study methods: Estimation of nucleated cell counts relied on the amplification of reference gene primers. Only in-frame clones appear in the TCRdb table, and some are missing; sequencing was by immunoSEQ multiplex PCR. V and J calls and clone size follow that table, whereas D and trimming were derived from the DNA. This repertoire shows 60,000 or so clones, under 85% found once; its top ten account for 3.5% to 4%. This clone has only a few counts.

The clonotype comes from a woman at least 80 years old with acute or convalescent COVID-19. The sequenced material came from peripheral blood. This chain connects TRBV7-9 to TRBJ2-7; 7 bases are a match to TRBD1. The CDR3 loop is CASSFQQGMYEQYF. The CDR3 DNA follows: TGTGCCAGCAGCTTCCAACAGGGGATGTACGAGCAGTACTTC.